The 2 T cell receptor beta chains below were found in one sample sequenced in a study of CD8 T cells in Susac syndrome. Reverse transcription of roughly 0.5 to 1 ug RNA was performed with random hexamers. One entry per CDR3 protein results from TCRdb running MiXCR on the immunoSEQ multiplex PCR reads. The sample has roughly 200,000 distinct CDR3 sequences; just under 95% are singletons. Specimen: CD4+ T cells from PBMCs. The source of these receptors is a human donor with Susac syndrome.

CDR3: CASSRKVGGTEAFF. CDR3 nucleotide sequence: TGTGCCAGCAGCCGAAAGGTGGGGGGAACTGAAGCTTTCTTT. The chain recombines TRBV7-9 with TRBJ1-1, with a weak D call TRBD1 (5 bases). Germline CDR1 SEHNR, CDR2 FQNEAQ (reference sequence). This CDR3 comprises 14 residues. V was pared by 5 bases and J by 5 bases, with 15 bases between.

The CDR3, as DNA: TGCAGTGCCCGGACAGGGGGCAGGGATCAGCCCCAGCATTTT. As protein: CSARTGGRDQPQHF. The J gene is TRBJ1-5, the V gene TRBV20-1; 11 bases line up with TRBD1. Germline loops: CDR1 DFQATT, CDR2 SNEGSKA (reference sequence). This CDR3 is built from 14 residues. V lost 6 bases, J lost 5 bases, and 6 bases stayed unmatched.